Sequencing of this TCR beta chain was carried out in a study of cytomegalovirus exposure and HLA in healthy donors. PCR involved 60 Vbeta and 13 Jbeta primers. The data were produced by immunoSEQ multiplex PCR, yet TCRdb's version contains in-frame clones alone and is incomplete. The table has under 200,000 clones, roughly 84% seen once. Study-wide findings and caveats: Earlier findings revealed that most TCR beta V segments proved productive either about 87% or about 30% of the time. Among the sequence variants, a highly shared cluster was likely an artifact of sequencing.

Germline-derived CDR1 and CDR2 are SGHAT and FQDESV (reference sequence). With 5 bases clipped from V and 3 bases from J, the junction kept 13 bases outside the gene matches. The CDR3 spans 18 residues. As for this clone: Its antigen is undetermined.

The sample taken for sequencing was PBMCs. The chain links TRBV11-1 to TRBJ2-1; 10 bases align to TRBD1. The receptor was derived from a boy younger than 18 in good health and CMV-seronegative. The CDR3 DNA is TGTGCCAGCAGCCCTCGGATAGTGGGACAGGGGAACTACAATGAGCAGTTCTTC. Its translation: CASSPRIVGQGNYNEQFF.